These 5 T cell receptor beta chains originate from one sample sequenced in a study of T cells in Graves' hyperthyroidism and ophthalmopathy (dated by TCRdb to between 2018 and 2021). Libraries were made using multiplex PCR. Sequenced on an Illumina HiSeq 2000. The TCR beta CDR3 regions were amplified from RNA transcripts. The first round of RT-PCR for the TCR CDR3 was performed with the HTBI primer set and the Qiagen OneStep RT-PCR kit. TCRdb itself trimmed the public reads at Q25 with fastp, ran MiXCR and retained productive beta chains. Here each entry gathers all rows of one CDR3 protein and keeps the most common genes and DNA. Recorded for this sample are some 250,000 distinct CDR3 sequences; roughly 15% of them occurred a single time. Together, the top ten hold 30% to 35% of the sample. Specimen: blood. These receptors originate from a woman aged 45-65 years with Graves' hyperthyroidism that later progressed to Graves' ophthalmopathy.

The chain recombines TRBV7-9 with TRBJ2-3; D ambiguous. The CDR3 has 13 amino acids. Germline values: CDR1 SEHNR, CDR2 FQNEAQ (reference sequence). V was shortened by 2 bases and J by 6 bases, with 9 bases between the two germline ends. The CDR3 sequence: CASSLYQADTQYF. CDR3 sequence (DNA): TGTGCCAGCAGCTTATATCAGGCGGATACGCAGTATTTT. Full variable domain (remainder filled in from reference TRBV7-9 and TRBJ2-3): DTGVSQNPRHKITKRGQNVTFRCDPISEHNRLYWYRQTLGQGPEFLTYFQNEAQLEKSRLLSDRFSAERPKGSFSTLEIQRTEQGDSAMYLCASSLYQADTQYFGPGTRLTVL.

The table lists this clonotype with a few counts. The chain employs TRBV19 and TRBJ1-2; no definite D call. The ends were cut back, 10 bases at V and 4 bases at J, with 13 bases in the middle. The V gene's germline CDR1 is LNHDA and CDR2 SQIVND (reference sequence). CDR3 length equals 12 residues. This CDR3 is CAMAAPGYGYTF. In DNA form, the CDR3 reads TGTGCCATGGCTGCCCCAGGCTATGGCTACACCTTC.

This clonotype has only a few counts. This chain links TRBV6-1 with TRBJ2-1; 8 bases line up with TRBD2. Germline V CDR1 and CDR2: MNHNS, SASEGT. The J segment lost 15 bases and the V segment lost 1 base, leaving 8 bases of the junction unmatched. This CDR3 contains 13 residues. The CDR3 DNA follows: TGTGCCAGCAGTGAAGGACTAGCGCCCAACTTGTTCTTC. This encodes CASSEGLAPNLFF.

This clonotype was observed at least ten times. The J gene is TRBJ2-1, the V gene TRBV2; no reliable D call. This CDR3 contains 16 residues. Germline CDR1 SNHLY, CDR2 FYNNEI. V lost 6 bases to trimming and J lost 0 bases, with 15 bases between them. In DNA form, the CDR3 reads TGTGCCAGCAGCGGCGGCAGAATGAGCTCCTACAATGAGCAGTTCTTC. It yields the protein CASSGGRMSSYNEQFF. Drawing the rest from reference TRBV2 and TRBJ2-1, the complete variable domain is EPEVTQTPSHQVTQMGQEVILRCVPISNHLYFYWYRQILGQKVEFLVSFYNNEISEKSEIFDDQFSVERPDGSNFTLKIRSTKLEDSAMYFCASSGGRMSSYNEQFFGPGTRLTVL.

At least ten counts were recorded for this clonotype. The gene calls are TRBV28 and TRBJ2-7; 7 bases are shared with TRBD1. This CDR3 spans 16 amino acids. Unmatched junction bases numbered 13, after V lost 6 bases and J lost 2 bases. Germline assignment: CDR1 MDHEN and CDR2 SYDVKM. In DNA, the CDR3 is TGTGCCAGCAGCATTGGGACAGCGACTGAACCCTACGAGCAGTACTTC. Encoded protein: CASSIGTATEPYEQYF.